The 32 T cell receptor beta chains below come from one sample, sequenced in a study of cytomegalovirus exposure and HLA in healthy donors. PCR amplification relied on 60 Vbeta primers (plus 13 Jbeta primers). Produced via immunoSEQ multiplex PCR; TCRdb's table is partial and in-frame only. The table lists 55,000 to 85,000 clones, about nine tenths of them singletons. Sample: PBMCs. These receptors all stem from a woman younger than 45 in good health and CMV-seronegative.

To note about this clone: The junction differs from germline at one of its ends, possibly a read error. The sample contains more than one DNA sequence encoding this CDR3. In DNA, the CDR3 is TGTGCCAGCCTCGACAGGGGGCGAAATACCATATATTTT. Encoded protein: CASLDRGRNTIYF. V usage is TRBV6-5 and J usage is TRBJ1-3, with 10 bases lining up with TRBD1. CDR1 and CDR2 from the germline V gene are MNHEY and SVGAGI. The CDR3 totals 13 residues.

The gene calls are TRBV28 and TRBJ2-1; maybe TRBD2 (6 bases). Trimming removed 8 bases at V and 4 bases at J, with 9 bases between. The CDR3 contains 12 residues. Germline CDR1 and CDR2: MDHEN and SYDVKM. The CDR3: CASVGGYNEQFF. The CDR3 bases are TGTGCCAGCGTGGGGGGATACAATGAGCAGTTCTTC.

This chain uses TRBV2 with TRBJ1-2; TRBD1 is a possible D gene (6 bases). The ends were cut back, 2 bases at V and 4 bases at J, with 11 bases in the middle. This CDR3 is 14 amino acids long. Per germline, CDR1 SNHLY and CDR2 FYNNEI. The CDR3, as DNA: TGTGCCAGCAGTGAAATGGGGGCCCTCTATGGCTACACCTTC. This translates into CASSEMGALYGYTF.

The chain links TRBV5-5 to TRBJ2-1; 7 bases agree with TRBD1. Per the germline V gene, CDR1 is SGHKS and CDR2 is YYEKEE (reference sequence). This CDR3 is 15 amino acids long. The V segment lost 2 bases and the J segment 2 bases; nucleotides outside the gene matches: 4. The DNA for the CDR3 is TGTGCCAGCAGCTTTAACAGGGGACCCTACAATGAGCAGTTCTTC. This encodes CASSFNRGPYNEQFF.

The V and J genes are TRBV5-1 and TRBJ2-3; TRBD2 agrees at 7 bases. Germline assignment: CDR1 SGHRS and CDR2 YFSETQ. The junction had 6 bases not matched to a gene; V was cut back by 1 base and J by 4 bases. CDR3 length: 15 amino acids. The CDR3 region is CASSLRGRVPDTQYF. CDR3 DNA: TGCGCCAGCAGCTTGCGCGGGAGAGTCCCAGATACGCAGTATTTT. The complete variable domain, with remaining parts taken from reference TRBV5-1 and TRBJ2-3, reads KAGVTQTPRYLIKTRGQQVTLSCSPISGHRSVSWYQQTPGQGLQFLFEYFSETQRNKGNFPGRFSGRQFSNSRSEMNVSTLELGDSALYLCASSLRGRVPDTQYFGPGTRLTVL.

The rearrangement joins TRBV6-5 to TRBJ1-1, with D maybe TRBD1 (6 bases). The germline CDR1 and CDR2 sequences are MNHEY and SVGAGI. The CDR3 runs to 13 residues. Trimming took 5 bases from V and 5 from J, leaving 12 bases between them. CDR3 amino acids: CASSQQGSTEAFF. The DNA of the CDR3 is TGTGCCAGCAGTCAACAGGGAAGTACTGAAGCTTTCTTT.

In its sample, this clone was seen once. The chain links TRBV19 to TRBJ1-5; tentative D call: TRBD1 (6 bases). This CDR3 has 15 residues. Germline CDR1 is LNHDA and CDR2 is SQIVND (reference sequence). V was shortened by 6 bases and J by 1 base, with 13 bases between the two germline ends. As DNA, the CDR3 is TGTGCCAGTAGCTGGGGGCTAGGAAGCAATCAGCCCCAGCATTTT. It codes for CASSWGLGSNQPQHF.

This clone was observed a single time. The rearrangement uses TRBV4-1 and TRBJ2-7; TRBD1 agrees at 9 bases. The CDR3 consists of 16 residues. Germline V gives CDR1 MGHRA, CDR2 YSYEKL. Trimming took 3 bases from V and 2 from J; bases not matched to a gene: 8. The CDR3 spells CASSHQDRGVAYEQYF. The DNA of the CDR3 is TGCGCCAGCAGCCACCAAGACAGGGGGGTGGCCTACGAGCAGTACTTC.

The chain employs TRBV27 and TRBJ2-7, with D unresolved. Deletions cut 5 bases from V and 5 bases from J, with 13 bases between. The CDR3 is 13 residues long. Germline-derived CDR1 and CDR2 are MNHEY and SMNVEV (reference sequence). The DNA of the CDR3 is TGTGCCAGCAGTCCCCGTCTACAGCACGAGCAGTACTTC. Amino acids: CASSPRLQHEQYF.

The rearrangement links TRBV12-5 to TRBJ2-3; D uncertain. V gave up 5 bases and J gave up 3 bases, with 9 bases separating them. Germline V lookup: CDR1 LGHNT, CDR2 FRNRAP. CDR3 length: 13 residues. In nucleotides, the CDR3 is TGTGCTAGTGGTCCAGACTGGACAGATACGCAGTATTTT. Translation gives CASGPDWTDTQYF. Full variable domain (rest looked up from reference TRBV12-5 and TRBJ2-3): DARVTQTPRHKVTEMGQEVTMRCQPILGHNTVFWYRQTMMQGLELLAYFRNRAPLDDSGMPKDRFSAEMPDATLATLKIQPSEPRDSAVYFCASGPDWTDTQYFGPGTRLTVL.

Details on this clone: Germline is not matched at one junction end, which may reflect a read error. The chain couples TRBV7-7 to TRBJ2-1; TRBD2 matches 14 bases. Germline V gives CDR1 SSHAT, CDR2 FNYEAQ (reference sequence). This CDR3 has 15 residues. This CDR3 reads CASSSGLAGGHEQFF. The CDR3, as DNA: TGTGCTAGCAGCTCCGGACTAGCGGGAGGCCATGAGCAGTTCTTC.

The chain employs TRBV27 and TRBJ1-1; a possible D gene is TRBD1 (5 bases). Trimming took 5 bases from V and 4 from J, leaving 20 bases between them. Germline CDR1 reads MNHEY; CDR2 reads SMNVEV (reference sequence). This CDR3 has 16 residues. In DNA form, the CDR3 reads TGTGCCAGCAGTCCCACAAGGCGAGGAAGGGGCACTGAAGCTTTCTTT. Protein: CASSPTRRGRGTEAFF.

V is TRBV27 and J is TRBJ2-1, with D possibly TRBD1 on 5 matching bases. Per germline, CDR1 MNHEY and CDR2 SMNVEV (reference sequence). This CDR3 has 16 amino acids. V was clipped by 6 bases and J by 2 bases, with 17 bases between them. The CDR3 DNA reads TGTGCCAGCAGGGTGGACGGCGGACATCCCTACAATGAGCAGTTCTTC. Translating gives CASRVDGGHPYNEQFF.

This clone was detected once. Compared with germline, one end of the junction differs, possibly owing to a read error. CDR3 bases: TGTTCCAGCAGCTCCCCGACTAGCGGGAGCTACAATGAGCAGTTCTTC. Translation: CSSSSPTSGSYNEQFF. The V gene is TRBV7-9, the J gene TRBJ2-1, with TRBD2 matching over 12 bases. CDR1 SEHNR and CDR2 FQNEAQ come from the germline V gene (reference sequence). This CDR3 contains 16 residues. Filled out from reference TRBV7-9 and TRBJ2-1, the complete variable domain reads DTGVSQNPRHKITKRGQNVTFRCDPISEHNRLYWYRQTLGQGPEFLTYFQNEAQLEKSRLLSDRFSAERPKGSFSTLEIQRTEQGDSAMYLCSSSSPTSGSYNEQFFGPGTRLTVL.

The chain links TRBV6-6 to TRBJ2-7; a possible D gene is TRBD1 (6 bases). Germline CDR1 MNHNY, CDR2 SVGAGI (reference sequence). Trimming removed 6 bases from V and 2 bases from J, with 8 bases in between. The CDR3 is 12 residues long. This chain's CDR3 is CASSTGTYEQYF. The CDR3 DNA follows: TGTGCCAGCAGCACAGGGACCTACGAGCAGTACTTC.

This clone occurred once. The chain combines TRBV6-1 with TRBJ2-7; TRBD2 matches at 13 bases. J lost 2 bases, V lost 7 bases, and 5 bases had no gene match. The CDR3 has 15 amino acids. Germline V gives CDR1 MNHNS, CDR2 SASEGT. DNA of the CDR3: TGTGCCAGCATCTCGGGACTAGCGGGAACCTACGAGCAGTACTTC. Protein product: CASISGLAGTYEQYF.

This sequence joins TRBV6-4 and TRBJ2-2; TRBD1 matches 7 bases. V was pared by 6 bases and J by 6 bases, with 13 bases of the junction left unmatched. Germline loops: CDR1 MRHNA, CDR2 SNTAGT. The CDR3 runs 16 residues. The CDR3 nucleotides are TGTGCCAGCAGCCAACGGGACAGTTCATCACCCGGGGAGCTGTTTTTT. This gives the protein CASSQRDSSSPGELFF.

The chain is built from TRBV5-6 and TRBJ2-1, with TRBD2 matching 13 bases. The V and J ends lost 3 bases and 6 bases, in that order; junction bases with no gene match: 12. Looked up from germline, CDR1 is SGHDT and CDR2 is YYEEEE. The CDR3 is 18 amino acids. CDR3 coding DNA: TGTGCCAGCAGCTCGTGGGGGAAACTAGCGGGAGGGAGCAATGAGCAGTTCTTC. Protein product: CASSSWGKLAGGSNEQFF.

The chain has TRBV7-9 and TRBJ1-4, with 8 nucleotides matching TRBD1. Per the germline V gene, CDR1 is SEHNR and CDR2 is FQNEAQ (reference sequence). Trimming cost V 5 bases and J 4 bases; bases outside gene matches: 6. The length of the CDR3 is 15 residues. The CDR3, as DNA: TGTGCCAGCAGCCCACCGGGACAGGTTAATGAAAAACTGTTTTTT. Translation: CASSPPGQVNEKLFF.

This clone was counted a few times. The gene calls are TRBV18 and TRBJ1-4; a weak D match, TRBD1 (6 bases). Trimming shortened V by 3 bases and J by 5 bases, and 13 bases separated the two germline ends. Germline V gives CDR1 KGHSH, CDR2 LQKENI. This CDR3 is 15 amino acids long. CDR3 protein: CASSPPGQRNEKLFF. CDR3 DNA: TGTGCCAGCTCACCCCCGGGACAACGGAATGAAAAACTGTTTTTT.

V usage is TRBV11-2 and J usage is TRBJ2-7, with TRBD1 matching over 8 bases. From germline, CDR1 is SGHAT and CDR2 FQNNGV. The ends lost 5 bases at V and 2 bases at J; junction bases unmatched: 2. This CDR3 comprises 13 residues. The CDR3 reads CASSQDRAYEQYF. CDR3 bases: TGTGCCAGCAGCCAGGACAGGGCCTACGAGCAGTACTTC. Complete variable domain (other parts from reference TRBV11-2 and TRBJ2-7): EAGVAQSPRYKIIEKRQSVAFWCNPISGHATLYWYQQILGQGPKLLIQFQNNGVVDDSQLPKDRFSAERLKGVDSTLKIQPAKLEDSAVYLCASSQDRAYEQYFGPGTRLTVT.

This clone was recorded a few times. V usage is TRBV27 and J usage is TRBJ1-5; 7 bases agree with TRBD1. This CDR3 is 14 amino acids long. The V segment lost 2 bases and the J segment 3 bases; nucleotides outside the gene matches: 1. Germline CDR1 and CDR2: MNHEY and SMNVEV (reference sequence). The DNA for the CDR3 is TGTGCCAGCAGTTTAACAGGGGACAATCAGCCCCAGCATTTT. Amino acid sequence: CASSLTGDNQPQHF.

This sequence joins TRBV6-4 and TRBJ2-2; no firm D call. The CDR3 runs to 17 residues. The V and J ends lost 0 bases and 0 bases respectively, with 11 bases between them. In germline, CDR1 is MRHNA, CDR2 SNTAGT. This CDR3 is CASSDSSRLANTGELFF. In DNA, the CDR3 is TGTGCCAGCAGTGACTCTAGTAGGCTAGCGAACACCGGGGAGCTGTTTTTT.

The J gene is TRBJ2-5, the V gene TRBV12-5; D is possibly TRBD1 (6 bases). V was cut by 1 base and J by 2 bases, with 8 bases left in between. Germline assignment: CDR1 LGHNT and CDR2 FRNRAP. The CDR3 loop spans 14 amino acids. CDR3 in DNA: TGTGCTAGTGGTTTGGGACAGGATCAAGAGACCCAGTACTTC. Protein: CASGLGQDQETQYF.

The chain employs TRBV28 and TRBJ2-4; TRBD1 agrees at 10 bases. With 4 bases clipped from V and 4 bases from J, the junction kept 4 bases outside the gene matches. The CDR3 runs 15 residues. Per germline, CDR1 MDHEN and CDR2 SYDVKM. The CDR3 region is CASSSPGQGKNIQYF. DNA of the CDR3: TGTGCCAGCAGTTCTCCGGGACAGGGGAAAAACATTCAGTACTTC.

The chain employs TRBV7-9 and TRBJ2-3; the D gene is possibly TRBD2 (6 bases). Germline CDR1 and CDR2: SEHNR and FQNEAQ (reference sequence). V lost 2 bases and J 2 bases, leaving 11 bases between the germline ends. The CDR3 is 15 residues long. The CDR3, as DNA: TGTGCCAGCAGCTTAACGAGCGGGTCCACAGATACGCAGTATTTT. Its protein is CASSLTSGSTDTQYF. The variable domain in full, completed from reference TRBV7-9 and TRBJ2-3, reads DTGVSQNPRHKITKRGQNVTFRCDPISEHNRLYWYRQTLGQGPEFLTYFQNEAQLEKSRLLSDRFSAERPKGSFSTLEIQRTEQGDSAMYLCASSLTSGSTDTQYFGPGTRLTVL.

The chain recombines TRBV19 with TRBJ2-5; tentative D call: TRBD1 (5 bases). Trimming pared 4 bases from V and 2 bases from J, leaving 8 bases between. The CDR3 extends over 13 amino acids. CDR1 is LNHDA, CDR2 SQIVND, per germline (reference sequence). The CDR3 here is CASSTGFQETQYF. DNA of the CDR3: TGTGCCAGTAGTACAGGGTTTCAAGAGACCCAGTACTTC.

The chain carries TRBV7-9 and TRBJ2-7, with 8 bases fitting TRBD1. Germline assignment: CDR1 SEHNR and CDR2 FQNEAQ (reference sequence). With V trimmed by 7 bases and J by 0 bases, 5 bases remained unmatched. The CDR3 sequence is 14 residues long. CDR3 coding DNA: TGTGCCAGCACCCGGACAGGGTCCTCCTACGAGCAGTACTTC. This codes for CASTRTGSSYEQYF.

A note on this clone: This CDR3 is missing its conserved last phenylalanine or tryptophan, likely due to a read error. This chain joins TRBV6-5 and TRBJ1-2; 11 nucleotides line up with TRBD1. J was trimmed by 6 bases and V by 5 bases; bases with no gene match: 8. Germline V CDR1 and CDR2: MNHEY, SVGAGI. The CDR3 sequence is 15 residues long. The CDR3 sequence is CASSVGQGAQDGYTL. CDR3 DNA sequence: TGTGCCAGCAGTGTTGGACAGGGGGCTCAAGATGGCTACACCCTC.

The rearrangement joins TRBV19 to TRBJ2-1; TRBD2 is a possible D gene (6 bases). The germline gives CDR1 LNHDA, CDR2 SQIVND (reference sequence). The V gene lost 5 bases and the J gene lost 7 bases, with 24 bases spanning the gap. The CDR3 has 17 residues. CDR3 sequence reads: CASSRLRREEERNEQFF. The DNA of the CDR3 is TGTGCCAGTAGTCGCCTTCGGAGGGAAGAGGAGAGGAATGAGCAGTTCTTC. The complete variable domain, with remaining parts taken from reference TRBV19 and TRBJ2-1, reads DGGITQSPKYLFRKEGQNVTLSCEQNLNHDAMYWYRQDPGQGLRLIYYSQIVNDFQKGDIAEGYSVSREKKESFPLTVTSAQKNPTAFYLCASSRLRREEERNEQFFGPGTRLTVL.

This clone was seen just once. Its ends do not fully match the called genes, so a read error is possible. The CDR3 protein is CSSSLGQAGANVLTF. The CDR3 DNA is TGTTCCAGCAGCTTAGGACAGGCTGGGGCCAACGTCCTGACTTTC. V usage is TRBV7-9 and J usage is TRBJ2-6, with 7 nucleotides matching TRBD1. This CDR3 has 15 amino acids. Germline V gene lookup returns CDR1 SEHNR and CDR2 FQNEAQ (reference sequence).

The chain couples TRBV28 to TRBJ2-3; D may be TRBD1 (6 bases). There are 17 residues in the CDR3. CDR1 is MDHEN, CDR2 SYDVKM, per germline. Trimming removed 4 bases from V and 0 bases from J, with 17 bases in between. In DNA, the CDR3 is TGTGCCAGCAGTTCAAACAGGGTGGGAACCAGCACAGATACGCAGTATTTT. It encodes CASSSNRVGTSTDTQYF.